This note documents a single T cell receptor (beta chain) sequence. The target antigen is unknown. These data come from a study of CXCR3-negative and CXCR3-positive naive CD8 T cells. Study results and limitations: Similarly elevated diversity marked both naive subsets, with memory CD8+ cells showing far lower diversity.

Triplicate approximately 270,000-cell sorts were made of each CD8+ T cell subset. Naive CD8+ T cells showed a CD45RO-CCR7+CD27+CD95- phenotype. The CDR3 consists of 14 residues. The germline CDR1 and CDR2 sequences are LNHNV and YYDKDF (reference sequence). UMI-labeled 5' RACE TRB cDNA libraries were prepared from the cells. After re-calling the 5' RACE reads, TCRdb lists one entry per CDR3 protein, DNA absent. The sample data list about 41,000 distinct CDR3 sequences. The TCR originated in a human donor in good health. Some clones in this sample may be carry-over from other donors' samples. Sequences were obtained from naive CXCR3- CD8+ T cells from blood. Subset noted: CD45RO-CCR7+CD27+CD95- naive CD8+ T cells lacking CXCR3 (TNR3-). The V and J genes are TRBV15 and TRBJ2-7; lacking DNA, the TRBD1 call made by TCRdb goes unchecked. The CDR3 spells CATSLQGPAYEQYF.